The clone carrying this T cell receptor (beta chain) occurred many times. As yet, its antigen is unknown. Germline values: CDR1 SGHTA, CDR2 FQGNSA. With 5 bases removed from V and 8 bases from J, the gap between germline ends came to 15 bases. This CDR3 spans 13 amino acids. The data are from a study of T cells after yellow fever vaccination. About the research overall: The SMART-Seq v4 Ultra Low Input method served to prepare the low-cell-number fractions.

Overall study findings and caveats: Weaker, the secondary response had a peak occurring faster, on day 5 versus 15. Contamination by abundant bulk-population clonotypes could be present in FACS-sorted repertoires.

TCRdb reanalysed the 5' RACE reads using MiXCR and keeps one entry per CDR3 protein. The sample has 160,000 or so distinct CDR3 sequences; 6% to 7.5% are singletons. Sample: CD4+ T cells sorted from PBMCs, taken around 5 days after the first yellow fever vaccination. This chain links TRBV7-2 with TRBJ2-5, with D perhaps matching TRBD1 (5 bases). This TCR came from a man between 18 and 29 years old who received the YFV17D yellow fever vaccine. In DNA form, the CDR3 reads TGTGCCAGCAGCGTGGGGCGGTCCGGAACCCAGTACTTC. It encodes CASSVGRSGTQYF.